These 29 T cell receptor beta chains were all obtained from the same sample, sequenced in a study of beta chain features in type 1 diabetes. Expressed TCRB transcripts were sequenced after all isolated RNA was converted to cDNA. Clones were read by immunoSEQ multiplex PCR, and TCRdb kept only the in-frame ones, dropping some. The data contain 600,000 to 700,000 clones, around an eighth of them seen just once; the ten biggest clones take up approximately 0.11%. Overall study findings and caveats: Moderately but significantly shorter TCRB CDR3s were found in Type 1 diabetes patients in all four CD4+ subsets.

These TCRs are of unknown antigen specificity. The specimen was naive CD4+ T cells from blood. These receptor sequences come from a man aged 25-45 years with type 1 diabetes.

This clone was seen a few times. V usage is TRBV30 and J usage is TRBJ1-2; 7 positions agree with TRBD1. V gave up 2 bases and J gave up 2 bases; unmatched junction bases: 8. CDR3 length: 15 amino acids. Per germline, CDR1 GTSNPN and CDR2 SVGIG (reference sequence). Here the CDR3 reads CAWSPRQGPNYGYTF. DNA of the CDR3: TGTGCCTGGAGTCCTCGACAGGGCCCCAACTATGGCTACACCTTC.

This clone was seen only a few times. This chain connects TRBV7-8 to TRBJ2-1; 7 bases map to TRBD2. The CDR3 covers 16 residues. The J segment lost 5 bases and the V segment lost 5 bases, leaving 12 bases of the junction unmatched. Germline CDR1 is SGHVS and CDR2 is FQNEAQ. CDR3 sequence (DNA): TGTGCCAGCAGCCGCGTGGGGCTAGCGGAGAACAATGAGCAGTTCTTC. Translating it yields CASSRVGLAENNEQFF.

This clone has only a few counts. V gene TRBV20-1 combines with J gene TRBJ1-1; D gene uncertain. The CDR3 has 11 residues. V dropped 1 base and J dropped 11 bases, with 11 bases sitting between them. Germline CDR1 is DFQATT and CDR2 is SNEGSKA (reference sequence). The CDR3, as DNA: TGCAGTGCTAGAGCCCTAGCGGGGGCTTTCTTT. Protein product: CSARALAGAFF.

The chain couples TRBV6-5 to TRBJ2-2; D uncertain. The CDR3 loop spans 14 amino acids. Germline V gene data show CDR1 as MNHEY and CDR2 as SVGAGI. The ends were cut back, 6 bases at V and 1 base at J, with 9 bases in the middle. CDR3 sequence: CASRPTVNTGELFF. As DNA, the CDR3 is TGTGCCAGCAGACCGACGGTGAACACCGGGGAGCTGTTTTTT.

This sequence joins TRBV4-2 and TRBJ1-5; no reliable D call. The CDR3 loop spans 13 amino acids. V was cut by 4 bases and J by 7 bases, with 11 bases left in between. The V gene's germline CDR1 is LGHNA and CDR2 YNFKEQ. The CDR3: CASSLDPGQPQHF. As DNA, the CDR3 is TGTGCCAGCAGCCTTGACCCCGGCCAGCCCCAGCATTTT.

The V call is TRBV18, the J call TRBJ1-2; no clear D. The V end lost 0 bases, the J end lost 6 bases, and 5 bases lay between the germline ends. CDR1 KGHSH and CDR2 LQKENI come from the germline V gene. The CDR3 contains 12 residues. For the CDR3, the DNA is TGTGCCAGCTCACCACCAGCCGATGGCTACACCTTC. It yields the protein CASSPPADGYTF. The variable domain in full, with the rest retrieved from reference TRBV18 and TRBJ1-2, is NAGVMQNPRHLVRRRGQEARLRCSPMKGHSHVYWYRQLPEEGLKFMVYLQKENIIDESGMPKERFSAEFPKEGPSILRIQQVVRGDSAAYFCASSPPADGYTFGSGTRLTVV.

This clone was detected only a few times. This chain uses TRBV10-3 with TRBJ1-5; 7 bases fit TRBD1. Germline V CDR1 and CDR2: ENHRY, SYGVKD. The CDR3 contains 14 residues. Unmatched junction bases numbered 5, after V lost 4 bases and J lost 5 bases. In DNA form, the CDR3 reads TGTGCCATCAGTGGACAGGGATCTGATCAGCCCCAGCATTTT. Its protein is CAISGQGSDQPQHF.

The chain carries TRBV7-9 and TRBJ1-2; D is unresolved. V lost 7 bases and J 4 bases, leaving 13 bases between the germline ends. The CDR3 totals 13 residues. Looked up from germline, CDR1 is SEHNR and CDR2 is FQNEAQ (reference sequence). The CDR3 nucleotides are TGTGCCAGCAACCTCTCGGGTGCCTATGGCTACACCTTC. This codes for CASNLSGAYGYTF. The full variable domain, its missing parts supplied by reference TRBV7-9 and TRBJ1-2, is DTGVSQNPRHKITKRGQNVTFRCDPISEHNRLYWYRQTLGQGPEFLTYFQNEAQLEKSRLLSDRFSAERPKGSFSTLEIQRTEQGDSAMYLCASNLSGAYGYTFGSGTRLTVV.

This clone came up a few times. This chain connects TRBV30 to TRBJ1-2; D uncertain. This CDR3 comprises 13 residues. Trimming removed 2 bases from V and 2 bases from J, with 9 bases in between. CDR1 and CDR2 from the germline V gene are GTSNPN and SVGIG (reference sequence). The CDR3 here is CAWSRTENYGYTF. The CDR3 coding sequence is TGTGCCTGGAGTAGGACGGAGAACTATGGCTACACCTTC.

This clone was observed a few times. The gene calls are TRBV7-2 and TRBJ2-5; 8 bases agree with TRBD2. The CDR3 spans 15 residues. J gave up 5 bases and V 5 bases, and 10 bases lay outside the gene matches. Germline loops: CDR1 SGHTA, CDR2 FQGNSA. In DNA, the CDR3 is TGTGCCAGCAGCGTTCAAACTAGCGGTGGGGAGACCCAGTACTTC. Protein sequence: CASSVQTSGGETQYF. Full variable domain (remainder filled in from reference TRBV7-2 and TRBJ2-5): GAGVSQSPSNKVTEKGKDVELRCDPISGHTALYWYRQSLGQGLEFLIYFQGNSAPDKSGLPSDRFSAERTGGSVSTLTIQRTQQEDSAVYLCASSVQTSGGETQYFGPGTRLLVL.

This clone was seen a few times. The chain recombines TRBV13 with TRBJ2-7; D remains unclear. CDR3 length: 14 residues. Germline V lookup: CDR1 PRHDT, CDR2 FYEKMQ (reference sequence). V was cut by 0 bases and J by 2 bases, with 8 bases left in between. The CDR3 loop is CASSLGVRAYEQYF. The CDR3 coding sequence is TGTGCCAGCAGCTTAGGCGTCCGCGCCTACGAGCAGTACTTC. Full variable domain (missing parts from reference TRBV13 and TRBJ2-7): AAGVIQSPRHLIKEKRETATLKCYPIPRHDTVYWYQQGPGQDPQFLISFYEKMQSDKGSIPDRFSAQQFSDYHSELNMSSLELGDSALYFCASSLGVRAYEQYFGPGTRLTVT.

This clone was seen a few times. The V call is TRBV12-5, the J call TRBJ2-5; the D gene is possibly TRBD2 (6 bases). This CDR3 is 14 amino acids long. Germline V lookup: CDR1 LGHNT, CDR2 FRNRAP. The V gene lost 6 bases and the J gene lost 1 base, with 12 bases spanning the gap. The CDR3 spells CASGPGLFQETQYF. CDR3 DNA: TGTGCTAGTGGGCCGGGACTTTTCCAAGAGACCCAGTACTTC. Combining the CDR3 with reference TRBV12-5 and TRBJ2-5 gives the whole variable domain DARVTQTPRHKVTEMGQEVTMRCQPILGHNTVFWYRQTMMQGLELLAYFRNRAPLDDSGMPKDRFSAEMPDATLATLKIQPSEPRDSAVYFCASGPGLFQETQYFGPGTRLLVL.

This chain uses TRBV27 with TRBJ1-6; 9 nucleotides match TRBD1. The CDR3 spans 16 residues. Germline V lookup: CDR1 MNHEY, CDR2 SMNVEV (reference sequence). Trimming at V came to 5 bases and at J to 10 bases, leaving 12 bases not matched to a gene. CDR3 loop: CASSPQGTGIYSPLHF. CDR3 DNA: TGTGCCAGCAGTCCACAAGGGACAGGGATCTACTCACCCCTCCACTTT.

The chain combines TRBV27 with TRBJ1-2, with TRBD1 identical over 9 bases. Trimming at V came to 4 bases and at J to 1 base, leaving 4 bases not matched to a gene. The V gene's germline CDR1 is MNHEY and CDR2 SMNVEV (reference sequence). The CDR3 is made up of 15 amino acids. CDR3 sequence reads: CASSSPTGGNYGYTF. The CDR3 DNA reads TGTGCCAGCAGTTCCCCGACAGGGGGTAACTATGGCTACACCTTC.

In this sample, this clone turned up a few times. The chain carries TRBV10-3 and TRBJ2-7, with a tentative D call TRBD1 (5 bases). The germline gives CDR1 ENHRY, CDR2 SYGVKD. V lost 6 bases and J 3 bases, leaving 12 bases between the germline ends. This CDR3 region has 13 residues. In DNA form, the CDR3 reads TGTGCCATCAGAATCAAAGACAGCTACGAGCAGTACTTC. As protein: CAIRIKDSYEQYF.

The V gene is TRBV29-1, the J gene TRBJ2-1, with D perhaps given as TRBD1 or TRBD2 (5 bases each). Trimming took off 8 bases at V and 6 bases at J, with 14 bases between the two ends. This CDR3 contains 12 residues. In germline, CDR1 is SQVTM, CDR2 ANQGSEA. The CDR3 DNA is TGCAGCACCTCGACGGGACGCAATGAGCAGTTCTTC. Protein product: CSTSTGRNEQFF.

The rearrangement joins TRBV7-3 to TRBJ2-2, with D possibly TRBD2 on 7 matching bases. The V end lost 5 bases, the J end lost 4 bases, and 20 bases lay between the germline ends. The CDR3 length is 17 residues. Germline CDR1 SGHTA, CDR2 FQGTGA. CDR3: CASSRRAGAWGTGELFF. CDR3 DNA: TGTGCCAGCAGCCGCAGGGCGGGGGCATGGGGCACCGGGGAGCTGTTTTTT.

This chain uses TRBV6-1 with TRBJ2-3; 13 nucleotides match TRBD2. The germline V gene encodes CDR1 MNHNS and CDR2 SASEGT. V lost 0 bases, J lost 0 bases, and 3 bases stayed unmatched. This CDR3 region has 18 residues. The CDR3 DNA reads TGTGCCAGCAGTGAAGCGGGACTAGCGGGGCTTAGCACAGATACGCAGTATTTT. Encoded protein: CASSEAGLAGLSTDTQYF.

The genes are TRBV5-1 and TRBJ1-2, with a tentative D call TRBD1 (6 bases). Germline lookup yields CDR1 SGHRS and CDR2 YFSETQ. This CDR3 comprises 18 residues. The germline V and J ends were trimmed by 5 bases and 0 bases, with 23 bases remaining between them. The CDR3, as DNA: TGCGCCAGCAGTTCCATCGAGGGCCCCGGGGGCTCTAACTATGGCTACACCTTC. Protein sequence: CASSSIEGPGGSNYGYTF.

This clone was recorded a few times. This chain connects TRBV19 to TRBJ2-1, with 10 bases aligning to TRBD1. With V trimmed by 5 bases and J by 5 bases, 9 bases remained unmatched. CDR1 is LNHDA and CDR2 is SQIVND in the germline V gene (reference sequence). There are 16 residues in the CDR3. CDR3 bases: TGTGCCAGTAGTCCCCGGGACAGGGGAGGACACAATGAGCAGTTCTTC. Translating it yields CASSPRDRGGHNEQFF.

This clone has a handful of counts. This rearrangement joins TRBV5-1 to TRBJ2-1, with TRBD2 matching 11 bases. The CDR3 is made up of 17 amino acids. The V gene end was trimmed by 4 bases and the J gene end by 5 bases; junction bases not matched to a gene: 11. Germline V gene sequence: CDR1 SGHRS, CDR2 YFSETQ. This chain's CDR3 is CASSMAVTSGGHNEQFF. The DNA of the CDR3 is TGCGCCAGCAGCATGGCGGTTACTAGCGGGGGACACAATGAGCAGTTCTTC.

CDR3 DNA sequence: TGTGCCAGCAGCCAAGATGGGACCGATACCGGGGAGCTGTTTTTT. It yields the protein CASSQDGTDTGELFF. This chain connects TRBV4-2 to TRBJ2-2; D possibly uses TRBD1 or TRBD2 (5 bases each). Germline CDR1 LGHNA, CDR2 YNFKEQ. The CDR3 extends over 15 amino acids. Trimming took off 0 bases at V and 5 bases at J, with 10 bases between the two ends.

This clone was recorded a few times. CDR3 in DNA: TGTGCCTGGAGTCGCCTCGGACACAATGAGCAGTTCTTC. Its protein is CAWSRLGHNEQFF. The V call is TRBV30, the J call TRBJ2-1; D remains ambiguous. The CDR3 spans 13 residues. The V end was cut by 2 bases, the J end by 5 bases, with 10 bases between. Germline CDR1 is GTSNPN and CDR2 is SVGIG (reference sequence).

In regard to this clone: Other DNA sequences from this sample encode an identical CDR3 as well. V gene TRBV30 combines with J gene TRBJ2-7; D unclear. V lost 0 bases to trimming and J lost 4 bases, with 4 bases between them. Germline CDR1 is GTSNPN and CDR2 is SVGIG (reference sequence). This CDR3 is 11 amino acids long. The CDR3 protein is CAWSVGYEQYF. The CDR3 DNA reads as TGTGCCTGGAGTGTCGGGTACGAGCAGTACTTC.

The chain employs TRBV7-2 and TRBJ1-1, with D maybe TRBD1 (5 bases). Germline V gene sequence: CDR1 SGHTA, CDR2 FQGNSA. The CDR3 extends over 12 amino acids. Trimming removed 5 bases at V and 3 bases at J, with 7 bases between. In nucleotides, the CDR3 is TGTGCCAGCAGCACGGGGGACACTGAAGCTTTCTTT. This sequence encodes CASSTGDTEAFF.

V is TRBV2 and J is TRBJ1-5, with unresolved D. Germline values: CDR1 SNHLY, CDR2 FYNNEI. The V and J ends lost 3 bases and 7 bases respectively, with 10 bases between them. This CDR3 has 13 amino acids. The CDR3 sequence: CASSDSPIQPQHF. For the CDR3, the DNA is TGTGCCAGCAGTGATTCACCTATACAGCCCCAGCATTTT.

V gene TRBV2 combines with J gene TRBJ2-5; D not certain. Germline values: CDR1 SNHLY, CDR2 FYNNEI. The CDR3 is 14 amino acids. With 7 bases removed from V and 5 bases from J, the gap between germline ends came to 17 bases. CDR3 DNA sequence: TGTGCCAGCATCACCGGACCGAAAGGGGAGACCCAGTACTTC. Residues: CASITGPKGETQYF.

This clone was picked up a small number of times. The V and J genes are TRBV28 and TRBJ2-5, with 9 bases matching TRBD2. J gave up 3 bases and V 6 bases, and 8 bases lay outside the gene matches. Germline CDR1 MDHEN, CDR2 SYDVKM. This CDR3 is 15 amino acids long. The CDR3 region is CASSHGTSWKETQYF. CDR3 nucleotides: TGTGCCAGCAGCCATGGGACTAGCTGGAAAGAGACCCAGTACTTC.

This clone has more than one count but fewer than ten. CDR3 bases: TGTGGGAGCGGGGGGGACACCGGGGAGCTGTTTTTT. It yields the protein CGSGGDTGELFF. The chain combines TRBV28 with TRBJ2-2; the match to TRBD2 covers 10 bases. The CDR3 has 12 amino acids. Germline CDR1 is MDHEN and CDR2 is SYDVKM.